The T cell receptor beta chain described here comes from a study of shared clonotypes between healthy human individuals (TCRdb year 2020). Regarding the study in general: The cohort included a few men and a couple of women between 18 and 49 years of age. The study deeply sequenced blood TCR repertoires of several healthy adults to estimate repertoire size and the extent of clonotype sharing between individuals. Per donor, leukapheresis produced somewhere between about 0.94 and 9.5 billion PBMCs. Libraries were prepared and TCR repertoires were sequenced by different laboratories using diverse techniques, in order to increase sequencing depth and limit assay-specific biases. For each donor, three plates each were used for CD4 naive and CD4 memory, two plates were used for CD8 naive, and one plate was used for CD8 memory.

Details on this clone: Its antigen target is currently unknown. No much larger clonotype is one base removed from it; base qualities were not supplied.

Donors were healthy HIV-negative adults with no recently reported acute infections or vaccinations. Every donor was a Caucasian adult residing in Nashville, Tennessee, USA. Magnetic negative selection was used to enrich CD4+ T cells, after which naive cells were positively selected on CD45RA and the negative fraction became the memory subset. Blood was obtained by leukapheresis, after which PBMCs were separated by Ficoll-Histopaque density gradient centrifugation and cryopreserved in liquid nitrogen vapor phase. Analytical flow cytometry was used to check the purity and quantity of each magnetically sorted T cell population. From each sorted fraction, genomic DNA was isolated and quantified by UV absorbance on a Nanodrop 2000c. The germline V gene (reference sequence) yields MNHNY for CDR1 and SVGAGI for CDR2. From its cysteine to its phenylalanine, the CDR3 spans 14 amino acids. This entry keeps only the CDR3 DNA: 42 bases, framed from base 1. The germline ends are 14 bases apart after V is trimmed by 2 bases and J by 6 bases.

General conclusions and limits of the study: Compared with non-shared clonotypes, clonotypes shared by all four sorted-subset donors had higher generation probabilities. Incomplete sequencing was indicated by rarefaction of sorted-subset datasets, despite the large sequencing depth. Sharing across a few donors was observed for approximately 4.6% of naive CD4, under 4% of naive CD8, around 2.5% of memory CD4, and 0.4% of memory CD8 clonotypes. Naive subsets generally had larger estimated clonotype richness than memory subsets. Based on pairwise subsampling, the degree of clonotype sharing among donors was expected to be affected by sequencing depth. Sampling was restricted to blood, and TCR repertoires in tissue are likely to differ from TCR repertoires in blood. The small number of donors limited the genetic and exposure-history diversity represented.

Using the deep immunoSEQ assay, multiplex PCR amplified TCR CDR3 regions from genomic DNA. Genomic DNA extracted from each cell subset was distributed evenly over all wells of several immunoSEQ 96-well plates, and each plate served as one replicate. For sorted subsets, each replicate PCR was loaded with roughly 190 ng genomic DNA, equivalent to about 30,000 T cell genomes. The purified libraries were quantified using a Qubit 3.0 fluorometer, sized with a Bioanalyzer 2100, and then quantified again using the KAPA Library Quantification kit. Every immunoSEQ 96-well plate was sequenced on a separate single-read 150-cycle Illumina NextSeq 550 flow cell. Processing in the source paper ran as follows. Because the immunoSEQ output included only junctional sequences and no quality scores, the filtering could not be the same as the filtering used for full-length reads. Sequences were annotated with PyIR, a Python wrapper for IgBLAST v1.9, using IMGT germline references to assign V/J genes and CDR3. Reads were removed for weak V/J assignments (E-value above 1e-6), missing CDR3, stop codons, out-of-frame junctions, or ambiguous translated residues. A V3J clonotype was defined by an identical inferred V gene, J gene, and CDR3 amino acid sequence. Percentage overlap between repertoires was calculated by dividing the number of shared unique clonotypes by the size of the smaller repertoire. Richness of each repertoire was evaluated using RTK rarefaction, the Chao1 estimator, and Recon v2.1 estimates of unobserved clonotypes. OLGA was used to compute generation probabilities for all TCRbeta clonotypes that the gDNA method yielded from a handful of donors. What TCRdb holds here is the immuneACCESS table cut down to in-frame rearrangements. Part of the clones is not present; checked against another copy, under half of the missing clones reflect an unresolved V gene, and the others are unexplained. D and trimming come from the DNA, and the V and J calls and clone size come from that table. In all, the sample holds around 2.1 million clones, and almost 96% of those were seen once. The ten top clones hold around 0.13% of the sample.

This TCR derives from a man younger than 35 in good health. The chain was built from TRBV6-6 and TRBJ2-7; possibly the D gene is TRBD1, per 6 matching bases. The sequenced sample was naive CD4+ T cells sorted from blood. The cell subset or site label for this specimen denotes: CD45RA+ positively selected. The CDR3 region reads CASSYGQGSGEQYF. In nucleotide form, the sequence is TGTGCCAGCAGTTACGGGCAGGGGAGTGGCGAGCAGTACTTC.